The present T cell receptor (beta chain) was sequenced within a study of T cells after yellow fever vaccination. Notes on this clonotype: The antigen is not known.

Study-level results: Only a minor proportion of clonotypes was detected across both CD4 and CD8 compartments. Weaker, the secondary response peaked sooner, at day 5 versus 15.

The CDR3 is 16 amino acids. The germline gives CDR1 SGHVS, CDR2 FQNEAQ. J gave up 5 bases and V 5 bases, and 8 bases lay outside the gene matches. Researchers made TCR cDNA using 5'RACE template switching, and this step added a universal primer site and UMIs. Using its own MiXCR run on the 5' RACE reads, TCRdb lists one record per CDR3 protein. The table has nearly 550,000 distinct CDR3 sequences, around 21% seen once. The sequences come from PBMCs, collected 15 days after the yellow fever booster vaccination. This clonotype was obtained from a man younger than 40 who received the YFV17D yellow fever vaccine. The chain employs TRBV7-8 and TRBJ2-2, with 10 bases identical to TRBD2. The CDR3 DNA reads TGTGCCAGCAGCACCTTAGCGGGAGGAGGGACCGGGGAGCTGTTTTTT. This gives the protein CASSTLAGGGTGELFF.